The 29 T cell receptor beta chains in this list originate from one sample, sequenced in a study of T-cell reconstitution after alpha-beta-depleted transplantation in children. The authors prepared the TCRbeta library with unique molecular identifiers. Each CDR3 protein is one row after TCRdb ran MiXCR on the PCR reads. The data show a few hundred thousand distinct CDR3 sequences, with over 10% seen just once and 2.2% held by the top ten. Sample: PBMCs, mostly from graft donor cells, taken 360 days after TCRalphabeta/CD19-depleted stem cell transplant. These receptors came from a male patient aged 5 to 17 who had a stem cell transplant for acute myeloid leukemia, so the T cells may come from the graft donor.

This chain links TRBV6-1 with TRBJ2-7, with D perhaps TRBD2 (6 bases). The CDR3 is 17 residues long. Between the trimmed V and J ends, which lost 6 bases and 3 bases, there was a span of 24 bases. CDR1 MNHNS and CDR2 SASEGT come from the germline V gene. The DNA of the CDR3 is TGTGCCAGCAGCCCCGGCGTGCTCCGGGACTCCTTCTACGAGCAGTACTTC. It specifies CASSPGVLRDSFYEQYF.

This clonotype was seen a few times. CDR3 amino acids: CASSLRERGNEQFF. In DNA, the CDR3 is TGTGCCAGCAGCTTACGAGAAAGGGGAAATGAGCAGTTCTTC. The chain has TRBV7-2 and TRBJ2-1, with a tentative D call TRBD1 (5 bases). Germline CDR1 and CDR2: SGHTA and FQGNSA. The CDR3 is made up of 14 amino acids. The V end lost 2 bases, the J end lost 7 bases, and 12 bases lay between the germline ends.

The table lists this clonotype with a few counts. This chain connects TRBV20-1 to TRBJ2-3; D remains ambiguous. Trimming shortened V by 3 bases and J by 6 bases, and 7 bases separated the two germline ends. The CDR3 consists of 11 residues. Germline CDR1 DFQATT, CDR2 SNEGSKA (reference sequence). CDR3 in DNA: TGCAGTGCTAGGGCCTTCGATACGCAGTATTTT. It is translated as CSARAFDTQYF.

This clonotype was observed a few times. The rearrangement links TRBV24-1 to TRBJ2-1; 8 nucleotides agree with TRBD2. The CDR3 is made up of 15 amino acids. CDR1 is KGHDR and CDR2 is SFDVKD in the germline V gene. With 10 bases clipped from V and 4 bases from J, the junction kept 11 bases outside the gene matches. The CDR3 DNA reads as TGTGCCACTAGGTCGGTAGCGGGGCCTTACAATGAGCAGTTCTTC. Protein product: CATRSVAGPYNEQFF.

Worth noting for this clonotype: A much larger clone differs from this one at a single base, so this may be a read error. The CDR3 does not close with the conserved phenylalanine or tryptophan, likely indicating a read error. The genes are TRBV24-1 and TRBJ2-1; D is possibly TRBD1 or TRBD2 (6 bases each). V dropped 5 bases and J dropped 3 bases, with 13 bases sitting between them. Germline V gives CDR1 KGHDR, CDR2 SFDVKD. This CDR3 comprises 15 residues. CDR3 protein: CATSARGPNYNEQFS. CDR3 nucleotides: TGTGCCACCAGTGCTCGGGGGCCGAACTACAATGAGCAGTTCTCC.

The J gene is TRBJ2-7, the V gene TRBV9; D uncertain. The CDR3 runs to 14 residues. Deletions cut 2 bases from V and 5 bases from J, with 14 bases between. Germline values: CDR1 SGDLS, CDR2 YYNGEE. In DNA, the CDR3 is TGTGCCAGCAGCGTCACAGTTGACTCGAACGAGCAGTACTTC. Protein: CASSVTVDSNEQYF.

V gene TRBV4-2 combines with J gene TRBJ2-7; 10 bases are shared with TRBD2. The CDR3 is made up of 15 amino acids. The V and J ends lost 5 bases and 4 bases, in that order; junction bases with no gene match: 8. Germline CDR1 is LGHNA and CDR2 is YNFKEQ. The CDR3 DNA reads TGTGCCAGCAGCTCGCCTAGCGGGAGTGTATACGAGCAGTACTTC. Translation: CASSSPSGSVYEQYF.

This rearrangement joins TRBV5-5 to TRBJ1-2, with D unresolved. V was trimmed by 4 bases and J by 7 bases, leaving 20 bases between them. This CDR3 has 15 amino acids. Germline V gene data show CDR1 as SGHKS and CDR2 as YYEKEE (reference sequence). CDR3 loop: CASSTGPFGSGGYTF. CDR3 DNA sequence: TGTGCCAGCAGCACCGGACCGTTTGGTTCCGGTGGCTACACCTTC.

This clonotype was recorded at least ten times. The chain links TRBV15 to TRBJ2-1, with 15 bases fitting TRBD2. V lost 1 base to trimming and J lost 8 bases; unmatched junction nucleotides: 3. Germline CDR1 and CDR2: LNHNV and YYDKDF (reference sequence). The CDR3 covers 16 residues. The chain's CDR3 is CATSRVGTSGRHEQFF. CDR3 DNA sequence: TGTGCCACCAGCAGAGTCGGGACTAGCGGGAGGCATGAGCAGTTCTTC.

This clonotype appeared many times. The CDR3 nucleotides read TGTGCCAGCAGTGAATCGCGGGACAGAAAAAACATTCAGTACTTC. This codes for CASSESRDRKNIQYF. V is TRBV25-1 and J is TRBJ2-4; D might be TRBD1 (7 bases). V dropped 1 base and J dropped 4 bases, with 11 bases sitting between them. Germline V gene data show CDR1 as MGHDK and CDR2 as SYGVNS. The CDR3 totals 15 residues.

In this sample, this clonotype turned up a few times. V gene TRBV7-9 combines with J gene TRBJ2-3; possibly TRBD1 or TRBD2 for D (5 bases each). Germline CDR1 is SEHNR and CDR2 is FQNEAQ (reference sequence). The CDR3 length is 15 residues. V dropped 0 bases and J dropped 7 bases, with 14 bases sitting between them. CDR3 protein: CASSLALPGPNTQYF. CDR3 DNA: TGTGCCAGCAGCTTAGCGCTCCCGGGGCCAAATACGCAGTATTTT.

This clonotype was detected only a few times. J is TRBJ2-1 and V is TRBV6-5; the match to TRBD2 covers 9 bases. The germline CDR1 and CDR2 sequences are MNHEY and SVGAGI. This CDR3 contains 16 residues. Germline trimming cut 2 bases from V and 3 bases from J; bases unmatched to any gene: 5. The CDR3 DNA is TGTGCCAGCAGTTACCCGCCTAGCGGGGTCTACAATGAGCAGTTCTTC. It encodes CASSYPPSGVYNEQFF.

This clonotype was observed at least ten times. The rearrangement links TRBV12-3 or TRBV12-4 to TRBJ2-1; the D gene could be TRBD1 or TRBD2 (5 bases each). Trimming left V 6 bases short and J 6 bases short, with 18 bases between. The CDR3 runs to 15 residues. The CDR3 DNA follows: TGTGCCAGCAGAGTAGCAGGAGAGGGGATCAATGAGCAGTTCTTC. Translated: CASRVAGEGINEQFF.

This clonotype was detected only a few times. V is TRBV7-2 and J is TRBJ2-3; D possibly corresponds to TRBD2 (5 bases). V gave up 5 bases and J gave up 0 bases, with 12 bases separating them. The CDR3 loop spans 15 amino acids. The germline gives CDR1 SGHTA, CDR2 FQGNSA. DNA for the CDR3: TGTGCCAGCAGCCTGGACTTCTCTAGCACAGATACGCAGTATTTT. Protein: CASSLDFSSTDTQYF. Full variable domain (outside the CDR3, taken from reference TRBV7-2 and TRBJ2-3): GAGVSQSPSNKVTEKGKDVELRCDPISGHTALYWYRQSLGQGLEFLIYFQGNSAPDKSGLPSDRFSAERTGGSVSTLTIQRTQQEDSAVYLCASSLDFSSTDTQYFGPGTRLTVL.

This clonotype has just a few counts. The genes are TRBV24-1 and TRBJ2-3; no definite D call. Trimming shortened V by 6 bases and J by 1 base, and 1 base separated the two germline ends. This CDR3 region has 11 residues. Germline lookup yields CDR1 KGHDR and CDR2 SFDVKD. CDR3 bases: TGTGCCACCAGTCGCACAGATACGCAGTATTTT. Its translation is CATSRTDTQYF.

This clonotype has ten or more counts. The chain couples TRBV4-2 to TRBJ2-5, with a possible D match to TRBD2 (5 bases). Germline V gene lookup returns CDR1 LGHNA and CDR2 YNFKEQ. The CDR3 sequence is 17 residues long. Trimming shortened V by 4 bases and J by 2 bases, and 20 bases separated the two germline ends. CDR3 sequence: CASSLGLGETGQETQYF. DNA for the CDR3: TGTGCCAGCAGCCTTGGTCTTGGGGAGACGGGGCAAGAGACCCAGTACTTC.

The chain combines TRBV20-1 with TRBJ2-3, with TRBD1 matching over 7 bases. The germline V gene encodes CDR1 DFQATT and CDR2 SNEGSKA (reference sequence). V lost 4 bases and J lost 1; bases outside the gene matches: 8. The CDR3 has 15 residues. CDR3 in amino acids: CSATARGYGTDTQYF. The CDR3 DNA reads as TGCAGTGCTACGGCCAGGGGGTACGGCACAGATACGCAGTATTTT.

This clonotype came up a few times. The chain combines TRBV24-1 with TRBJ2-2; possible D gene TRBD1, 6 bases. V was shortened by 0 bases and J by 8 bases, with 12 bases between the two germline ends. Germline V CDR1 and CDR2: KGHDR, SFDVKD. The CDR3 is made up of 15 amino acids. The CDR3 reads CATSDLSGVLGELFF. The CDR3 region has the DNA TGTGCCACCAGTGATTTGTCAGGGGTGTTGGGGGAGCTGTTTTTT.

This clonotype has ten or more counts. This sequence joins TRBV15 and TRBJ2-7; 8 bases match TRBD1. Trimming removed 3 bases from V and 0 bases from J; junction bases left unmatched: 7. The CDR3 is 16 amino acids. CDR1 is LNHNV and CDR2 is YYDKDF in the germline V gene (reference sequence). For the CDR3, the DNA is TGTGCCACCAGCAGGTGGACAGGGTCAAACTCCTACGAGCAGTACTTC. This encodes CATSRWTGSNSYEQYF.

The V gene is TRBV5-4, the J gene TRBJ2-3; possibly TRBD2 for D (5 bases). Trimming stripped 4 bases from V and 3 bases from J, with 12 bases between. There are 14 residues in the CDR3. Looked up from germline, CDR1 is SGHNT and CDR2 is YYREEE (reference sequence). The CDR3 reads CASSLQLVTDTQYF. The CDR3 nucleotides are TGTGCCAGCAGCCTACAACTAGTTACAGATACGCAGTATTTT. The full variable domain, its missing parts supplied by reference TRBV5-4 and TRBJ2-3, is ETGVTQSPTHLIKTRGQQVTLRCSSQSGHNTVSWYQQALGQGPQFIFQYYREEENGRGNFPPRFSGLQFPNYSSELNVNALELDDSALYLCASSLQLVTDTQYFGPGTRLTVL.

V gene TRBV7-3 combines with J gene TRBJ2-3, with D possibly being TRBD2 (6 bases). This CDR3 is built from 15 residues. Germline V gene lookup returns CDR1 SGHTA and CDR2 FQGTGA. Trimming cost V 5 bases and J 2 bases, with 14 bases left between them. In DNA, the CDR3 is TGTGCCAGCAGCGCGGGGCCCCTACCCACAGATACGCAGTATTTT. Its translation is CASSAGPLPTDTQYF.

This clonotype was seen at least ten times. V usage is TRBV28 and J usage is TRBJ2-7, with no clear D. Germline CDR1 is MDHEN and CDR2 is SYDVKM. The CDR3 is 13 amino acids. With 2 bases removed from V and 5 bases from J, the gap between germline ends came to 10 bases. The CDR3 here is CASSLPPWDEQYF. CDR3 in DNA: TGTGCCAGCAGTTTACCCCCTTGGGACGAGCAGTACTTC.

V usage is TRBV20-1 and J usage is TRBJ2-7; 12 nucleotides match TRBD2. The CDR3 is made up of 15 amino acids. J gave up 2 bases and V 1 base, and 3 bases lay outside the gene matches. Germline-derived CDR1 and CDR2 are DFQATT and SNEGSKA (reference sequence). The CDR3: CSARGLAGDPYEQYF. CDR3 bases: TGCAGTGCTAGAGGACTAGCGGGAGACCCCTACGAGCAGTACTTC.

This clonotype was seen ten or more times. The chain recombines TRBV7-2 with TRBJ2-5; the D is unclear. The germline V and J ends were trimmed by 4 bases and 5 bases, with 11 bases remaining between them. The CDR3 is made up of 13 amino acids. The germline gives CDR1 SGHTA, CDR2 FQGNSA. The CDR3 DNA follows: TGTGCCAGCAGCTCCTTAGATTTGGAGACCCAGTACTTC. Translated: CASSSLDLETQYF.

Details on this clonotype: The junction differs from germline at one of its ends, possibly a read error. In DNA form, the CDR3 reads TGTGACACCAGCAGAGATCGGGGGGATACCACAGATACGCAGTATTTT. Its translation: CDTSRDRGDTTDTQYF. The chain employs TRBV15 and TRBJ2-3; TRBD2 matches at 7 bases. Germline V gives CDR1 LNHNV, CDR2 YYDKDF (reference sequence). CDR3 length equals 16 residues.

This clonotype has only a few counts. CDR3 sequence reads: CASSNFRGRSSYEQYF. The CDR3 DNA reads as TGTGCCAGCAGCAACTTCAGGGGGCGAAGCTCCTACGAGCAGTACTTC. The chain has TRBV21-1 and TRBJ2-7; the D segment call TRBD1 is taken from the table without a DNA check. TRBV21-1 is labeled a pseudogene. This CDR3 has 16 amino acids.

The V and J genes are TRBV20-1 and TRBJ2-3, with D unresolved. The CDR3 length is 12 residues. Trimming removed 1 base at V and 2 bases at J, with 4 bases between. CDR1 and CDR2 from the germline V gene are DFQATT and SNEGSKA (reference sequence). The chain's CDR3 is CSARGSTDTQYF. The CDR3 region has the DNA TGCAGTGCTAGAGGTTCCACAGATACGCAGTATTTT.

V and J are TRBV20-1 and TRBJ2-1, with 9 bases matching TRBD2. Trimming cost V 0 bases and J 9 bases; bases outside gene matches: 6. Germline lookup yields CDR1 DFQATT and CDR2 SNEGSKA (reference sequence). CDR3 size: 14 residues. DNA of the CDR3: TGCAGTGCTAGAGAAATAGCGGGAGTCGGTGAGCAGTTCTTC. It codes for CSAREIAGVGEQFF.

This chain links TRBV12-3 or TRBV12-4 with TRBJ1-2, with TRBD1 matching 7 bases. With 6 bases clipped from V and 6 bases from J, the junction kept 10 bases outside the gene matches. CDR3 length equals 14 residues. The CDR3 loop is CASRRAEGADGYTF. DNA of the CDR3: TGTGCCAGCAGGCGAGCGGAGGGGGCGGATGGCTACACCTTC.